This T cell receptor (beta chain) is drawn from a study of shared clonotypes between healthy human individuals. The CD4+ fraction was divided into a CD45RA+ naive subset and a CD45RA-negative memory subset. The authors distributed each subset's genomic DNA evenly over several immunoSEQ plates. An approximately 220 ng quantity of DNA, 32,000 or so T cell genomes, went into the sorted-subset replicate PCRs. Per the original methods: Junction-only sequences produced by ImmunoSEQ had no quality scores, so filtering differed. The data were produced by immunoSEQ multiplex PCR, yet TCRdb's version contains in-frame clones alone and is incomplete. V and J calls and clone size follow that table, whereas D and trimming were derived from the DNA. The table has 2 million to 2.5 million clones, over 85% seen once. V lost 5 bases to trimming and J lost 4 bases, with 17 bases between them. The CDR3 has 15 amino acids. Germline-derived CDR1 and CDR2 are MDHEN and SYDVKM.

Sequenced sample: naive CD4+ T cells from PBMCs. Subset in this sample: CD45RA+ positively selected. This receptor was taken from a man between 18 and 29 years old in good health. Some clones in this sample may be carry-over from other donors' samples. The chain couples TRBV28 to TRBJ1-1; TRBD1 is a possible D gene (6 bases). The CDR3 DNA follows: TGTGCCAGCAGTCCACGGGGGCTGCCAGGCACTGAAGCTTTCTTT. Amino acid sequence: CASSPRGLPGTEAFF.